This T cell receptor beta chain was profiled in a study of Ad26.COV2.S vaccination and SARS-CoV-2 variants. Study-wide points: It was reported that spike-specific CD8+ and CD4+ T cell responses were substantially broad after vaccination. Spike-specific TCR breadth was greater in vaccine than placebo recipients. From the TCR breadth and depth analyses, total T cell responses may have been underestimated.

Assay used: immunoSEQ multiplex PCR; TCRdb lists only in-frame clones, some missing. The sample shows 300,000 to 400,000 clones, 70% to 90% of them seen only once. Treatment of the sample: around 19 received Ad26.COV2.S at low or high dose, single or two shots; several received placebo; per-sample allocation not given. Sampling was performed 63 days after the first vaccine or placebo injection. An Ad26 vector carrying the Wuhan-strain SARS-CoV-2 spike served as the vaccine. Note on this clone: Its antigen is not identified.

This CDR3 is built from 13 residues. The V end was cut by 3 bases, the J end by 4 bases, with 9 bases between. The origin of this receptor is a person between 18 and 65 years old who received the Ad26.COV2.S COVID-19 vaccine or a placebo. This specimen consisted of peripheral blood, obtained in a trial of Ad26.COV2.S vaccine versus placebo. V gene TRBV12-3 or TRBV12-4 combines with J gene TRBJ1-2; a possible D gene is TRBD1 (5 bases). In DNA form, the CDR3 reads TGTGCCAGCAGTTTGACAGCGGCCTATGGCTACACCTTC. Translated: CASSLTAAYGYTF.